These T cell receptor beta chains were read from a single sample in a study of shared clonotypes between healthy human individuals. The method was immunoSEQ multiplex PCR; TCRdb's version includes in-frame clones alone and lacks a portion of them. The repertoire has roughly 1 million clones, around 74% of them found once; the top ten carry about 1.4%. Sequenced input: memory CD4+ T cells sorted from blood. These TCRs come from a young man in good health. Both conserved end residues are part of each CDR3. Fields, in order: V gene, D gene, CDR3 length, J gene, clone size, CDR3 DNA, CDR3 protein. The D gene is left open where the match is weak. For some rows the clone size is stated as once, few or many, or as a class when expanded; others skip it.

>TRBV5-6|TRBD1|16|TRBJ2-2|many
TGTGCCAGCAGCTCGTATGACAGGGGCGGCTCCGGGGAGCTGTTTTTT
CASSSYDRGGSGELFF
>TRBV30|.|14|TRBJ1-4|.
TGTGCCTGGAGTCGAGGGCGAGTTAATGAAAAACTGTTTTTT
CAWSRGRVNEKLFF
>TRBV19|.|13|TRBJ1-6|.
TGTGCCAGTAGTGGACAGTTTAATTCACCCCTCCACTTT
CASSGQFNSPLHF
>TRBV7-2|.|14|TRBJ1-4|.
TGTGCCAGCAGCGCCGGGACGCAAAATGAAAAACTGTTTTTT
CASSAGTQNEKLFF
>TRBV28|.|15|TRBJ1-1|once
TGTGCCAGCAGTTTATTCGGACGGTTGAACACTGAAGCTTTCTTT
CASSLFGRLNTEAFF
>TRBV7-2|.|15|TRBJ2-5|.
TGTGCCAGCTCGATCGGGGCAGGGGTGCAAGAGACCCAGTACTTC
CASSIGAGVQETQYF
>TRBV7-9|TRBD1|15|TRBJ1-2|few
TGTGCCAGCAGCCCGGGACAGGCCGCTAACTATGGCTACACCTTC
CASSPGQAANYGYTF
>TRBV7-7|TRBD2|14|TRBJ2-1|.
TGTGCTAGCAGCCCTTGGACTAGCGGGGGGCTTCGGTTCTTC
CASSPWTSGGLRFF
>TRBV19|TRBD2|14|TRBJ2-3|few
TGTGCCAGTAGTATAGGGGGACTAGCGGATACGCAGTATTTT
CASSIGGLADTQYF
>TRBV6-1|TRBD1|13|TRBJ2-7|.
TGTGCCGGCCGAACACAGGGGGCGGGTGAGCAGTACTTC
CAGRTQGAGEQYF
>TRBV10-3|.|16|TRBJ1-6|.
TGTGCCATCCGGGGAAGCGGTGGGGTTTATAATTCACCCCTCCACTTT
CAIRGSGGVYNSPLHF
>TRBV5-4|TRBD1|14|TRBJ2-5|.
TGTGCCAGCAGCTTGGCGGGGACAGGGGGGGAGCAGTACTTC
CASSLAGTGGEQYF
>TRBV5-1|.|13|TRBJ1-2|.
TGCGCCAGCAGCCCGATTCTGACGGTCGGCTACACCTTC
CASSPILTVGYTF
>TRBV18|.|14|TRBJ1-3|.
TGTGCCAGCTCACCGGGCCGTCAGGGAAACACCATATATTTT
CASSPGRQGNTIYF
>TRBV28|.|12|TRBJ2-7|.
TGTGCCAGCAGTATGCCCTCCTACGAGCAGTACTTC
CASSMPSYEQYF
>TRBV29-1|TRBD1|13|TRBJ2-7|.
TGCAGCGTTGCCGGGACAGGGGGCTACGAGCAGTACTTC
CSVAGTGGYEQYF
>TRBV19|TRBD2|14|TRBJ2-1|.
TGTGCCAGTAGTATAAGCGGGAGAGTCAATGAGCAGTTCTTC
CASSISGRVNEQFF
>TRBV30|.|12|TRBJ2-4|once
TGTGCCTGGAGGGGGGCACCGGACATTCAGTACTTC
CAWRGAPDIQYF
>TRBV15|TRBD1|15|TRBJ1-5|many
TGTGCCACCAGCGGGGGACAGGGTGGGTATCAGCCCCAGCATTTT
CATSGGQGGYQPQHF
>TRBV19|TRBD1|19|TRBJ2-6|.
TGTGCCAGTAGTATGCCTCCCGGGACAGGGGAGTCTGGGGCCAACGTCCTGACTTTC
CASSMPPGTGESGANVLTF
>TRBV2|TRBD2|15|TRBJ2-7|.
TGTGCCAGCAGGCTACTAGCGGGAGGGCCTCCCGAGCAGTACTTC
CASRLLAGGPPEQYF
>TRBV19|TRBD1|14|TRBJ2-2|.
TGTGCCAGTAGGGACAGGGGGCAGGTCGGGGAGCTGTTTTTT
CASRDRGQVGELFF
>TRBV4-1|.|12|TRBJ1-5|.
TGCGCCAGCAGCCAGGCGGGATTGCCCCAGCATTTT
CASSQAGLPQHF
>TRBV5-4|.|12|TRBJ1-1|few
TGTGCCAGCAGAACACTGAACACTGAAGCTTTCTTT
CASRTLNTEAFF
>TRBV5-4|.|15|TRBJ2-7|.
TGTGCCAGCACCCAGACCGGGACTGGGTCCTACGAGCAGTACTTC
CASTQTGTGSYEQYF
>TRBV18|TRBD1|15|TRBJ1-3|.
TGTGCCAGCTCTCTCGGGACAGCAGGTGGAAACACCATATATTTT
CASSLGTAGGNTIYF
>TRBV2|.|12|TRBJ2-5|.
TGTGCCAGCGACCGGGCTCAAGAGACCCAGTACTTC
CASDRAQETQYF
>TRBV5-1|.|13|TRBJ1-2|.
TGCGCCAGCAGCCCTGACAGCCTTATCGGCTACACCTTC
CASSPDSLIGYTF
>TRBV2|TRBD1|12|TRBJ2-7|.
TGTGCCAGCAGGGGGACAGGGCACGAGCAGTACTTC
CASRGTGHEQYF
>TRBV7-2|.|10|TRBJ2-3|.
TGTGCCAGCAGCTTAGGTACGCAGTATTTT
CASSLGTQYF
>TRBV5-4|.|16|TRBJ1-6|.
TGTGCCAGCAGCCCGGGTGGTGGTCGAGTTGATTCACCCCTCCACTTT
CASSPGGGRVDSPLHF
>TRBV6-4|.|15|TRBJ2-4|.
TGTGCCAGCAGTGAGTCCGGTGTGGCCAAAAACATTCAGTACTTC
CASSESGVAKNIQYF
>TRBV7-2|.|14|TRBJ1-2|.
TGTGCCAGCAGCTTAGACGGGGGTAACTATGGCTACACCTTC
CASSLDGGNYGYTF